A selection of T cell receptor beta chains follows, all from one sample in a study of shared clonotypes between healthy human individuals. TCRdb's copy holds only in-frame clones and misses some; the assay was immunoSEQ multiplex PCR. This table holds approximately 2.5 million clones, over 85% found once. Material: naive CD4+ T cells from PBMCs. The source of these receptors is a young man in good health. Some clones in this sample may be carry-over from other donors' samples. The CDR3 runs from the conserved cysteine through the conserved F or W. The order of the fields is V gene, J gene, CDR3 length, CDR3 protein.

v_call: TRBV27
j_call: TRBJ2-2
cdr3_length: 19
cdr3_aa: CASSFVRGGRATNTGELFF

v_call: TRBV21-1
j_call: TRBJ2-7
cdr3_length: 17
cdr3_aa: CASSKERNGRLGDEQYF

v_call: TRBV28
j_call: TRBJ2-7
cdr3_length: 12
cdr3_aa: CASSSLGREQYF

v_call: TRBV29-1
j_call: TRBJ2-7
cdr3_length: 13
cdr3_aa: CSAEVGLGYEQYF

v_call: TRBV4-3
j_call: -
cdr3_length: 17
cdr3_aa: CASSQGLRPIAGYEQYF

v_call: TRBV7-9
j_call: TRBJ1-1
cdr3_length: 14
cdr3_aa: CASSLKALNTEAFF

v_call: TRBV29-1
j_call: TRBJ2-5
cdr3_length: 16
cdr3_aa: CSVGSPSGISGETQYF

v_call: TRBV19
j_call: TRBJ1-1
cdr3_length: 13
cdr3_aa: CASRPNMNTEAFF

v_call: TRBV6-6
j_call: TRBJ2-6
cdr3_length: 14
cdr3_aa: CASSPTAGANVLTF

v_call: TRBV14
j_call: TRBJ2-7
cdr3_length: 14
cdr3_aa: CASSRVGSSYEQYF

v_call: TRBV9
j_call: TRBJ2-5
cdr3_length: 16
cdr3_aa: CASSERGQVGGETQYF

v_call: TRBV5-4
j_call: TRBJ1-1
cdr3_length: 14
cdr3_aa: CASSPPGRNTEAFF

v_call: TRBV11-2
j_call: TRBJ2-2
cdr3_length: 14
cdr3_aa: CASSPVHGAGELFF

v_call: TRBV4-3
j_call: TRBJ1-3
cdr3_length: 15
cdr3_aa: CASSQEGGARNTIYF

v_call: TRBV7-9
j_call: TRBJ2-7
cdr3_length: 17
cdr3_aa: CASSPAPSGPSSYEQYF

v_call: TRBV2
j_call: TRBJ2-5
cdr3_length: 14
cdr3_aa: CASRWGGQQETQYF

v_call: TRBV19
j_call: TRBJ1-1
cdr3_length: 20
cdr3_aa: CASSPSRGGRGRLGNTEAFF

v_call: TRBV19
j_call: TRBJ1-2
cdr3_length: 15
cdr3_aa: CASSRQGRIGLGYTF

v_call: TRBV5-1
j_call: TRBJ1-1
cdr3_length: 16
cdr3_aa: CASSLPRGGMNTEAFF

v_call: TRBV27
j_call: TRBJ2-3
cdr3_length: 12
cdr3_aa: CASSLTADTQYF

v_call: TRBV6-1
j_call: TRBJ1-5
cdr3_length: 15
cdr3_aa: CASSDLGHFNQPQHF

v_call: TRBV14
j_call: TRBJ2-7
cdr3_length: 12
cdr3_aa: CASSQDRGEQYF

v_call: TRBV2
j_call: TRBJ1-4
cdr3_length: 12
cdr3_aa: CASSENGEKLFF

v_call: TRBV28
j_call: TRBJ2-1
cdr3_length: 17
cdr3_aa: CASSSQTSGRVHNEQFF

v_call: TRBV19
j_call: TRBJ1-5
cdr3_length: 14
cdr3_aa: CASSSRVSNQPQHF

v_call: TRBV11-3
j_call: TRBJ2-7
cdr3_length: 15
cdr3_aa: CASSPGLAGAYEQYF

v_call: TRBV7-2
j_call: TRBJ2-3
cdr3_length: 18
cdr3_aa: CASSLFSLNSRGADTQYF

v_call: TRBV5-5
j_call: TRBJ2-5
cdr3_length: 12
cdr3_aa: CASSHGGGTQYF

v_call: TRBV9
j_call: TRBJ1-3
cdr3_length: 13
cdr3_aa: CASSVVEGDTIYF

v_call: TRBV5-6
j_call: TRBJ1-2
cdr3_length: 12
cdr3_aa: CASRGQAGGYTF

v_call: TRBV6-5
j_call: TRBJ1-2
cdr3_length: 12
cdr3_aa: CASSGQGGGYTF

v_call: TRBV6-5
j_call: TRBJ1-6
cdr3_length: 13
cdr3_aa: CASTQRGRSPLHF

v_call: TRBV9
j_call: TRBJ2-5
cdr3_length: 15
cdr3_aa: CASSVDVSGPETQYF

v_call: TRBV2
j_call: TRBJ1-3
cdr3_length: 15
cdr3_aa: CARGGSQSSGNTIYF

v_call: TRBV7-9
j_call: TRBJ2-5
cdr3_length: 14
cdr3_aa: CASSLTRVQETQYF

v_call: TRBV2
j_call: TRBJ2-7
cdr3_length: 11
cdr3_aa: CASSPLREQYF

v_call: TRBV7-8
j_call: TRBJ1-2
cdr3_length: 14
cdr3_aa: CASSLLTENYGYTF

v_call: TRBV6-5
j_call: TRBJ2-7
cdr3_length: 16
cdr3_aa: CASSYSGAGGVYEQYF

v_call: TRBV5-1
j_call: TRBJ1-2
cdr3_length: 13
cdr3_aa: CASSAGQIYGYTF

v_call: TRBV6-5
j_call: TRBJ1-1
cdr3_length: 13
cdr3_aa: CASSYITNTEAFF

v_call: TRBV5-1
j_call: TRBJ2-7
cdr3_length: 15
cdr3_aa: CASSLGEGLVYEQYF

v_call: TRBV5-4
j_call: TRBJ1-1
cdr3_length: 14
cdr3_aa: CASSFPSPNTEAFF

v_call: TRBV29-1
j_call: TRBJ1-3
cdr3_length: 12
cdr3_aa: CSVAGQGNTIYF

v_call: TRBV28
j_call: TRBJ2-2
cdr3_length: 15
cdr3_aa: CASSFGGPNTGELFF

v_call: TRBV28
j_call: TRBJ1-2
cdr3_length: 13
cdr3_aa: CASSPQGPYGYTF

v_call: TRBV7-9
j_call: TRBJ1-1
cdr3_length: 18
cdr3_aa: CASSSTFFGDLMNTEAFF

v_call: TRBV6-5
j_call: TRBJ1-1
cdr3_length: 14
cdr3_aa: CASRPPGPHTEAFF

v_call: TRBV4-3
j_call: TRBJ2-1
cdr3_length: 16
cdr3_aa: CASSQENTRLPDEQFF

v_call: TRBV7-9
j_call: TRBJ2-3
cdr3_length: 15
cdr3_aa: CASSTGTGGTDTQYF

v_call: TRBV7-2
j_call: TRBJ2-5
cdr3_length: 18
cdr3_aa: CASSQPPRASGLQETQYF

v_call: TRBV2
j_call: TRBJ2-7
cdr3_length: 13
cdr3_aa: CASSEEGGSEQYF

v_call: TRBV11-2
j_call: TRBJ2-5
cdr3_length: 17
cdr3_aa: CASSLVVGLPSGETQYF

v_call: TRBV5-1
j_call: TRBJ1-1
cdr3_length: 15
cdr3_aa: CASSLSGALNTEAFF

v_call: TRBV6-6
j_call: TRBJ2-3
cdr3_length: 13
cdr3_aa: CASSYTGADTQYF